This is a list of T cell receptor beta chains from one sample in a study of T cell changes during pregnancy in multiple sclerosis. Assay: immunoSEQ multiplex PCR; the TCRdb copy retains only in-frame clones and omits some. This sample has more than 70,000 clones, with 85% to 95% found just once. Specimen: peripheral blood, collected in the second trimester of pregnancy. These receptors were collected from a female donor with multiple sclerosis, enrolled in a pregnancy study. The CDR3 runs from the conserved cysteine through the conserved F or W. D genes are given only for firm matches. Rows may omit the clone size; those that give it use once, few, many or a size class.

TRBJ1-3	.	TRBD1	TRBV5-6	CASSLYSGTGVGNTIYF	TGTGCCAGCAGCTTATACTCCGGGACAGGGGTTGGAAACACCATATATTTT
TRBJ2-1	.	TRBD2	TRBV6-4	CASSDGASGSGEQFF	TGTGCCAGCAGTGACGGGGCTAGCGGGAGTGGTGAGCAGTTCTTC
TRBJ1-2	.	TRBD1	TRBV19	CASRGNGQATNYGYTF	TGTGCCAGTAGGGGGAATGGACAGGCCACCAACTATGGCTACACCTTC
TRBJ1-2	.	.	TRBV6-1	CASAQAGTHYGYTF	TGTGCCAGCGCCCAAGCGGGGACCCACTATGGCTACACCTTC
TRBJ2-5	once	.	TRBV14	CASSQDYRAAGLQETQYF	TGTGCCAGCAGCCAAGACTACAGGGCCGCGGGCCTCCAAGAGACCCAGTACTTC
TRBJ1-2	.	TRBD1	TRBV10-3	CAISPMGQGDGYTF	TGTGCCATCAGTCCAATGGGACAGGGCGACGGCTACACCTTC
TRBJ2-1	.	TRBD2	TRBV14	CASSSFYSGRGVNEQFF	TGTGCCAGCTCCTCATTTTATAGCGGGAGAGGAGTCAATGAGCAGTTCTTC
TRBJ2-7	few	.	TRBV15	CATSTTPGDSSYEQYF	TGTGCCACCAGCACAACACCAGGGGATAGCTCCTACGAGCAGTACTTC
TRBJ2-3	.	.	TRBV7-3	CASSLTYRDTDTQYF	TGTGCCAGCAGCTTAACGTACAGGGACACAGATACGCAGTATTTT
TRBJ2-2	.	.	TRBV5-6	CASSEEMTLTGELFF	TGTGCCAGCAGCGAAGAGATGACTCTCACCGGGGAGCTGTTTTTT
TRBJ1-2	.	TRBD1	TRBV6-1	CATRGPYGYTF	TGTGCCACCAGGGGGCCATATGGCTACACCTTC
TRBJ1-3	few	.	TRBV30	CAWSGLDGNTIYF	TGTGCCTGGAGCGGACTTGATGGAAACACCATATATTTT
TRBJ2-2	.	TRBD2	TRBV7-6	CASSLGLAGGTGELFF	TGTGCCAGCAGCTTAGGACTAGCGGGGGGGACCGGGGAGCTGTTTTTT
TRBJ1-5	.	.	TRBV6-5	CASSYSQTNQPQHF	TGTGCCAGCAGTTATTCACAGACCAATCAGCCCCAGCATTTT
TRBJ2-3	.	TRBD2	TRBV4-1	CASSQETSGGASDTQYF	TGCGCCAGCAGCCAAGAAACTAGCGGGGGGGCCTCAGATACGCAGTATTTT
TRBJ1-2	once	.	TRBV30	CAWSVGGLRNGYTF	TGTGCCTGGAGTGTAGGTGGACTGCGAAATGGCTACACCTTC
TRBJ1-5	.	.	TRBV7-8	CASSLAFWASSNQPQHF	TGTGCCAGCAGCTTAGCCTTCTGGGCGTCTAGCAATCAGCCCCAGCATTTT
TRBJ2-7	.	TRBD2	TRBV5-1	CASSLGQGGAGGLEQYF	TGCGCCAGCAGCTTGGGGCAGGGCGGCGCGGGGGGGCTTGAGCAGTACTTC
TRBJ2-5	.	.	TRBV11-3	CASSLGAGVQETQYF	TGTGCCAGCAGCTTAGGGGCAGGGGTCCAAGAGACCCAGTACTTC